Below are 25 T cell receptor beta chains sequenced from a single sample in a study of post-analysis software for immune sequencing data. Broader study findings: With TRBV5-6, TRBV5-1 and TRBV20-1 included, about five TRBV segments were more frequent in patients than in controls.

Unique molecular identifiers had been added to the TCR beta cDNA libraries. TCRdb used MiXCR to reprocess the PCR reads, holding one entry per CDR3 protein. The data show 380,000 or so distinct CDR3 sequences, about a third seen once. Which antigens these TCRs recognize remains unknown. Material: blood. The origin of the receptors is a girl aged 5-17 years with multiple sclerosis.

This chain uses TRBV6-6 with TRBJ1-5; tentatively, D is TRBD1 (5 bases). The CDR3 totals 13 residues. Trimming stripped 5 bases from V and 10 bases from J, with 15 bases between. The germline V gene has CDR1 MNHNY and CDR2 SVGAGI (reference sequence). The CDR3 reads CASSQGQVRPQHF. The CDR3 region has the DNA TGTGCCAGCAGTCAAGGACAAGTAAGACCCCAGCATTTT.

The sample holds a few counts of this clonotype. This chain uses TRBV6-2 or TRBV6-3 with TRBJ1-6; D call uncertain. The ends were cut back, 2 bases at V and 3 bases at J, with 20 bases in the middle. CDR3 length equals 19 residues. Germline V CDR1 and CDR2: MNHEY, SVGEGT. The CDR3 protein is CASSYPHLSFPGYNSPLHF. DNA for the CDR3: TGTGCCAGCAGTTACCCCCACCTCTCGTTTCCAGGCTATAATTCACCCCTCCACTTT.

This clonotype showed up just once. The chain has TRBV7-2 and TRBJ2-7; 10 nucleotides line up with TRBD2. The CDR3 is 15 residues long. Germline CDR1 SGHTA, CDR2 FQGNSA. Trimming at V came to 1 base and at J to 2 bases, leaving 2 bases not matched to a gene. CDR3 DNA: TGTGCCAGCAGCTTAGTAACTAGCGGGGCCTACGAGCAGTACTTC. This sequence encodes CASSLVTSGAYEQYF.

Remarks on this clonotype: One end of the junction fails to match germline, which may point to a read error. The CDR3, as DNA: TGCGCCAGCAGCCAGGGGGGACCGGGACAGGGTCCCGTGAAGACTGAAGCTTTCTTT. Its protein product is CASSQGGPGQGPVKTEAFF. The gene calls are TRBV4-1 and TRBJ1-1, with TRBD1 matching over 9 bases. CDR3 length: 19 amino acids. Germline CDR1 is MGHRA and CDR2 is YSYEKL.

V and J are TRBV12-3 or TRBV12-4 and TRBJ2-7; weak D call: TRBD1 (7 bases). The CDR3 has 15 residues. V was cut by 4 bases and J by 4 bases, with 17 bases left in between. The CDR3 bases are TGTGCCAGCAGTTCTTGGGGGGACAGCGAATACGAGCAGTACTTC. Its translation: CASSSWGDSEYEQYF.

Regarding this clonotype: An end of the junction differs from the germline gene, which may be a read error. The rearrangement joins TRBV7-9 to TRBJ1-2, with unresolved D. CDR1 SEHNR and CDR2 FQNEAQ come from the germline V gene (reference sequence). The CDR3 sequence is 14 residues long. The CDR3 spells CASGLERRDYGYTF. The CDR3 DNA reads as TGTGCCAGCGGCTTAGAGCGACGGGACTATGGCTACACCTTC.

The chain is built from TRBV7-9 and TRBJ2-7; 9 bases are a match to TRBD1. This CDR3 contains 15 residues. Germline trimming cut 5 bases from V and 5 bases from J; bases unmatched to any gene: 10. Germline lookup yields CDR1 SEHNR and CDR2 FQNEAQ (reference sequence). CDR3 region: CASSPDRDRDHEQYF. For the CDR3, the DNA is TGTGCCAGCAGCCCCGACCGGGACAGGGACCACGAGCAGTACTTC.

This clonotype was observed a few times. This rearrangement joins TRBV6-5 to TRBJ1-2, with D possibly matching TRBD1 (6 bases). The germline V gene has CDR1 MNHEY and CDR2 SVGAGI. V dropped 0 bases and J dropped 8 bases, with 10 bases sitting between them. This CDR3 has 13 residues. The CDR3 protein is CASSYSSRGGYTF. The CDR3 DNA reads TGTGCCAGCAGTTACTCGAGCAGGGGCGGCTACACCTTC.

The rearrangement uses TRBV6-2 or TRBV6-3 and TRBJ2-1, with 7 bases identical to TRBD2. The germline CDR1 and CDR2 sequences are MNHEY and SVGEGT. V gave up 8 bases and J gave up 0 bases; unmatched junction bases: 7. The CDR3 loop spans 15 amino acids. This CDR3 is CASGGGPLSYNEQFF. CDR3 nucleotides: TGTGCCAGCGGGGGAGGGCCCCTCTCCTACAATGAGCAGTTCTTC.

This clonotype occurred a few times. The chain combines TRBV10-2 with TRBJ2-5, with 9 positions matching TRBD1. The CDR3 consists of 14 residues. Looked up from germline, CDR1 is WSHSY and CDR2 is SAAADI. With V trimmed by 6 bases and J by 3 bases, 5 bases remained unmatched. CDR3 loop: CASSPGTGKETQYF. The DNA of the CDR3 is TGCGCCAGCAGCCCTGGGACAGGGAAAGAGACCCAGTACTTC.

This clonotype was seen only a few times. The CDR3: CSAGRIGDYDNEQFF. DNA of the CDR3: TGCAGTGCTGGGAGAATCGGGGACTACGACAATGAGCAGTTCTTC. J is TRBJ2-1 and V is TRBV20-1, with TRBD2 identical over 7 bases. Losses at the gene ends were 5 bases for V and 5 bases for J; bases not matched to a gene: 12. CDR1 and CDR2 from the germline V gene are DFQATT and SNEGSKA (reference sequence). This CDR3 comprises 15 residues.

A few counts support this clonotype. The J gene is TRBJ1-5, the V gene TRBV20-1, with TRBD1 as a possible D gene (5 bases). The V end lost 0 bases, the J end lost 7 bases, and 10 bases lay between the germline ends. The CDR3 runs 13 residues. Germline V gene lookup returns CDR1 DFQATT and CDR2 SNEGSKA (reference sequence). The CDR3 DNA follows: TGCAGTGCTAGAGACAGGGAAGGCCAGCCCCAGCATTTT. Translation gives CSARDREGQPQHF.

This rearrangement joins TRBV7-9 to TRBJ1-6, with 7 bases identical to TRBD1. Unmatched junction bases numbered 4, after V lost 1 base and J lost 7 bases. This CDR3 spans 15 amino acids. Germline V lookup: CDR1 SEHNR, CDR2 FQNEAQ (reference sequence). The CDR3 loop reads CASSLGDRPNSPLHF. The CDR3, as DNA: TGTGCCAGCAGCTTAGGGGACAGACCCAATTCACCCCTCCACTTT.

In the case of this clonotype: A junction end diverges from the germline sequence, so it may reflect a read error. Here the CDR3 DNA reads TGTGCTAGCAGCAAAGCGGTTGGTGGGAACACCGGGGAGCTGTTTTTT. It codes for CASSKAVGGNTGELFF. The chain has TRBV7-7 and TRBJ2-2; D perhaps matches TRBD2 (5 bases). CDR1 and CDR2 from the germline V gene are SSHAT and FNYEAQ (reference sequence). This CDR3 comprises 16 residues.

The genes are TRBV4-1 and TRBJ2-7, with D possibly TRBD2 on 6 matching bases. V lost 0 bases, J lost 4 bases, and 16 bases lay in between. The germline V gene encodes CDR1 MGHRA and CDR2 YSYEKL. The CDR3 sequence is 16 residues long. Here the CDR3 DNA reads TGCGCCAGCAGCCAAGATTTTGTTCGGAGGGGATACGAGCAGTACTTC. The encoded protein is CASSQDFVRRGYEQYF.

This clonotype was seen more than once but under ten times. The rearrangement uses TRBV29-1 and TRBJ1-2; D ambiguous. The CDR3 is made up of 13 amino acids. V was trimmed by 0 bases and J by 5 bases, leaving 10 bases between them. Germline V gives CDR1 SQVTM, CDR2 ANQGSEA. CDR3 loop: CSVEDYGFYGYTF. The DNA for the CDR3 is TGCAGCGTTGAAGACTATGGATTTTATGGCTACACCTTC.

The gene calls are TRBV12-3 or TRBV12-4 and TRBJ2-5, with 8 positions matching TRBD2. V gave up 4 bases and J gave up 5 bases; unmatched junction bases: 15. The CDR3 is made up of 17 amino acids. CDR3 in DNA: TGTGCCAGCAGTTCCCGGTTTGAGGCGGGGGGTTGGGAGACCCAGTACTTC. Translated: CASSSRFEAGGWETQYF.

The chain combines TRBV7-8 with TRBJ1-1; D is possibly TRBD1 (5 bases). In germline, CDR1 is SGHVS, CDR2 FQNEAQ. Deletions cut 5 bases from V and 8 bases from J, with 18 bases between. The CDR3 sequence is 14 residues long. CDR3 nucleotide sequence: TGTGCCAGCAGCCTAGGGACGGGGGGTATGGAAGCTTTCTTT. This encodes CASSLGTGGMEAFF.

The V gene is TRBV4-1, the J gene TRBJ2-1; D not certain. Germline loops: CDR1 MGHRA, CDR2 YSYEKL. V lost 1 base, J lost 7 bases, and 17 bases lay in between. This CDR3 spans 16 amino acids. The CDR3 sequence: CASSQVILPFNNEQFF. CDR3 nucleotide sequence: TGCGCCAGCAGCCAAGTAATCCTCCCCTTCAATAATGAGCAGTTCTTC.

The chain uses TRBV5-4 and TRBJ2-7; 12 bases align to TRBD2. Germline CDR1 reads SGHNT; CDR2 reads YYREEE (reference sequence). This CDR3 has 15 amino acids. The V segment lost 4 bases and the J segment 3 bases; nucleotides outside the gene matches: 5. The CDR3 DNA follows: TGTGCCAGCAGCCCCAGGACTAGCGGGGTCTACGAGCAGTACTTC. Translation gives CASSPRTSGVYEQYF.

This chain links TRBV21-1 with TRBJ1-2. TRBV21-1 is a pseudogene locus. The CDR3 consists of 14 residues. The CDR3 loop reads CASSKEKLFYGYTF. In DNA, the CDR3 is TGTGCCAGCAGCAAGGAAAAACTGTTCTATGGCTACACCTTC.

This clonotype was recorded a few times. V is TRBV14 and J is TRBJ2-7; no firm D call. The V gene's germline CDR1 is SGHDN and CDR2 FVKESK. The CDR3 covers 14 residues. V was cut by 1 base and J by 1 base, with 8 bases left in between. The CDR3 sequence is CASSQVLGSYEQYF. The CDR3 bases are TGTGCCAGCAGCCAAGTTTTAGGGTCCTACGAGCAGTACTTC.

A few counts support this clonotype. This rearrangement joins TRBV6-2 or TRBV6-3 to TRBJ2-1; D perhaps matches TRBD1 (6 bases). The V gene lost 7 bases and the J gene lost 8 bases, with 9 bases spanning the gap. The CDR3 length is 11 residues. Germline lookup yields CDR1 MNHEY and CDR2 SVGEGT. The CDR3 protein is CASIQGYEQFF. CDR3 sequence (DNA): TGTGCCAGCATTCAGGGGTATGAGCAGTTCTTC.

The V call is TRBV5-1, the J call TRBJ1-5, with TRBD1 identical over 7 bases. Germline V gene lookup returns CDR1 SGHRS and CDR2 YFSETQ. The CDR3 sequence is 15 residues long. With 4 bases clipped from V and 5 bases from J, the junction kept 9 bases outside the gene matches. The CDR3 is CASSPDGRGDQPQHF. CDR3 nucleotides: TGCGCCAGCAGCCCCGACGGCAGGGGGGATCAGCCCCAGCATTTT.

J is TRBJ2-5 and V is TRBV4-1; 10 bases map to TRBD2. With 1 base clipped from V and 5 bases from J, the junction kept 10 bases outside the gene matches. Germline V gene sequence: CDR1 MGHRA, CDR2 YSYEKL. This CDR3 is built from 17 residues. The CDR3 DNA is TGCGCCAGCAGCCAAGTAGCAGCGAGCGGGGGGGCGGAGACCCAGTACTTC. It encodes CASSQVAASGGAETQYF.